The 19 T cell receptor beta chains given below trace back to one sample, sequenced in a study of shared clonotypes between healthy human individuals. The repertoire was sequenced with immunoSEQ multiplex PCR; TCRdb's copy has only in-frame clones and lacks some. The sample shows 780,000 or so clones, over 60% of them seen only once. Sample: memory CD4+ T cells sorted from blood. The subset was: CD45RA-negative fraction. These TCRs come from a woman aged 25 to 45 in good health.

This sequence joins TRBV28 and TRBJ1-3; D is ambiguous. CDR1 is MDHEN and CDR2 is SYDVKM in the germline V gene. V gave up 8 bases and J gave up 6 bases, with 17 bases separating them. CDR3 length: 14 residues. The CDR3 DNA follows: TGTGCCAGCTCTAGACTGGAGAAGTTAAACACCATATATTTT. It encodes CASSRLEKLNTIYF.

This chain connects TRBV25-1 to TRBJ2-2; possible D gene TRBD2, 6 bases. V lost 5 bases and J lost 0, with 16 bases in between. Germline-derived CDR1 and CDR2 are MGHDK and SYGVNS. This CDR3 has 17 residues. CDR3 residues: CASSRAVSGANTGELFF. CDR3 nucleotides: TGTGCCAGCAGTAGAGCGGTTAGCGGAGCGAACACCGGGGAGCTGTTTTTT.

The J gene is TRBJ2-7, the V gene TRBV11-3, with a weak D call TRBD1 (5 bases). Germline values: CDR1 SGHNT, CDR2 YENEEA. The CDR3 runs to 12 residues. V lost 8 bases, J lost 1 base, and 9 bases lay in between. The CDR3 DNA follows: TGTGCCAGCGGCAGGGATTCCTACGAGCAGTACTTC. It translates to CASGRDSYEQYF.

The chain uses TRBV5-6 and TRBJ1-2; D gene uncertain. Germline-derived CDR1 and CDR2 are SGHDT and YYEEEE. CDR3 size: 9 residues. The CDR3 DNA reads TGTGGGACTAACTATGGCTACACCTTC. Protein sequence: CGTNYGYTF.

The chain employs TRBV18 and TRBJ2-1; tentative D call: TRBD1 (7 bases). Germline assignment: CDR1 KGHSH and CDR2 LQKENI. V lost 0 bases and J lost 7, with 16 bases in between. This CDR3 is built from 16 residues. The DNA for the CDR3 is TGTGCCAGCTCACCACCGAGGGGACAGCGGGTTAATGAGCAGTTCTTC. This translates into CASSPPRGQRVNEQFF.

V is TRBV11-2 and J is TRBJ2-3, with TRBD1 matching 7 bases. CDR1 is SGHAT, CDR2 FQNNGV, per germline. The CDR3 spans 14 residues. The junction had 3 bases not matched to a gene; V was cut back by 1 base and J by 5 bases. CDR3 residues: CASSLGRQGDTQYF. CDR3 DNA: TGTGCCAGCAGCTTAGGTCGACAGGGAGATACGCAGTATTTT. Complete variable domain (other parts from reference TRBV11-2 and TRBJ2-3): EAGVAQSPRYKIIEKRQSVAFWCNPISGHATLYWYQQILGQGPKLLIQFQNNGVVDDSQLPKDRFSAERLKGVDSTLKIQPAKLEDSAVYLCASSLGRQGDTQYFGPGTRLTVL.

This clone came up once. This rearrangement joins TRBV25-1 to TRBJ2-1; TRBD2 matches 7 bases. CDR3 length: 16 residues. The V gene end was trimmed by 1 base and the J gene end by 2 bases; junction bases not matched to a gene: 5. Germline values: CDR1 MGHDK, CDR2 SYGVNS. CDR3 sequence: CASSESSGGPYNEQFF. For the CDR3, the DNA is TGTGCCAGCAGTGAATCGTCGGGAGGCCCCTACAATGAGCAGTTCTTC.

In DNA form, the CDR3 reads TGCGCCAGCAGCCAAGCCGGACCTAGCGGGAGGGTCGAGCAGTACTTC. It is translated as CASSQAGPSGRVEQYF. This chain links TRBV4-1 with TRBJ2-7; 12 bases match TRBD2. The germline V gene encodes CDR1 MGHRA and CDR2 YSYEKL. V lost 1 base to trimming and J lost 6 bases; unmatched junction nucleotides: 7. This CDR3 contains 16 residues.

The rearrangement uses TRBV19 and TRBJ2-6; TRBD1 is a possible D gene (6 bases). The CDR3 loop spans 17 amino acids. V gave up 5 bases and J gave up 0 bases, with 14 bases separating them. Germline loops: CDR1 LNHDA, CDR2 SQIVND (reference sequence). CDR3 sequence (DNA): TGTGCCAGTAGTTGGGGGCAAAAACACTCTGGGGCCAACGTCCTGACTTTC. The encoded protein is CASSWGQKHSGANVLTF.

The chain combines TRBV6-6 with TRBJ2-4, with 8 nucleotides matching TRBD2. Germline lookup yields CDR1 MNHNY and CDR2 SVGAGI (reference sequence). The CDR3 has 13 amino acids. The junction had 1 base not matched to a gene; V was cut back by 2 bases and J by 7 bases. The DNA of the CDR3 is TGTGCCAGCAGTTACGTAGCGGGGAACATTCAGTACTTC. Residues: CASSYVAGNIQYF.

The rearrangement joins TRBV27 to TRBJ2-1, with D uncertain. Trimming removed 5 bases from V and 6 bases from J, with 23 bases in between. This CDR3 has 17 amino acids. CDR1 and CDR2 (germline): MNHEY, SMNVEV (reference sequence). The CDR3 coding sequence is TGTGCCAGCAGTCCCCGCCCGGCAGCCGCTAACCCCAATGAGCAGTTCTTC. Protein product: CASSPRPAAANPNEQFF.

The rearrangement uses TRBV10-3 and TRBJ2-7; D remains ambiguous. Germline values: CDR1 ENHRY, CDR2 SYGVKD. The CDR3 loop spans 11 amino acids. Trimming shortened V by 6 bases and J by 7 bases, and 10 bases separated the two germline ends. The CDR3: CAISGPREQYF. The CDR3 DNA is TGTGCCATCAGCGGGCCGCGGGAGCAGTACTTC.

This chain connects TRBV19 to TRBJ2-1; D possibly matches TRBD1 or TRBD2 (5 bases each). The CDR3 totals 12 residues. CDR1 is LNHDA, CDR2 SQIVND, per germline (reference sequence). Between the trimmed V and J ends, which lost 6 bases and 8 bases, there was a span of 11 bases. CDR3 sequence: CASSQRGHEQFF. DNA of the CDR3: TGTGCCAGTAGCCAGAGGGGCCATGAGCAGTTCTTC.

The rearrangement uses TRBV5-4 and TRBJ2-1; 8 nucleotides match TRBD2. The germline V gene has CDR1 SGHNT and CDR2 YYREEE (reference sequence). Trimming cost V 0 bases and J 8 bases; bases outside gene matches: 7. CDR3 length: 15 residues. The DNA for the CDR3 is TGTGCCAGCAGCTTGGCTGGGACTAGTGGCTATGAGCAGTTCTTC. Translating gives CASSLAGTSGYEQFF.

The V and J genes are TRBV6-6 and TRBJ2-1; D gene unclear. V was trimmed by 5 bases and J by 12 bases, leaving 20 bases between them. Germline V gene sequence: CDR1 MNHNY, CDR2 SVGAGI (reference sequence). This CDR3 has 14 amino acids. The CDR3 DNA reads as TGTGCCAGCAGTCTAATTACTGGCACTAAGGGGCAGTTCTTC. Protein: CASSLITGTKGQFF.

This clone was seen only a few times. CDR3 in DNA: TGTGCCAGCAGCGTAGGAGTGGAGGGAGGGAGTTTCAATGAGCAGTTCTTC. Its protein product is CASSVGVEGGSFNEQFF. This chain connects TRBV9 to TRBJ2-1; 7 nucleotides match TRBD2. This CDR3 has 17 residues. Germline CDR1 is SGDLS and CDR2 is YYNGEE. The V and J ends lost 0 bases and 6 bases, in that order; junction bases with no gene match: 12. The whole variable domain, remainder taken from reference TRBV9 and TRBJ2-1, is DSGVTQTPKHLITATGQRVTLRCSPRSGDLSVYWYQQSLDQGLQFLIQYYNGEERAKGNILERFSAQQFPDLHSELNLSSLELGDSALYFCASSVGVEGGSFNEQFFGPGTRLTVL.

The chain has TRBV7-2 and TRBJ2-3; 10 bases map to TRBD2. V trimming: 4 bases; J trimming: 1 base; junction bases outside the gene matches: 8. CDR3 length equals 17 residues. Per the germline V gene, CDR1 is SGHTA and CDR2 is FQGNSA. In DNA form, the CDR3 reads TGTGCCAGCAGCTATTGGCTAGCGGGAGCGGGCACAGATACGCAGTATTTT. This encodes CASSYWLAGAGTDTQYF.

This clone was found once. Other nucleotide sequences in the sample specify the same CDR3. This rearrangement joins TRBV14 to TRBJ2-3; weak D call: TRBD2 (5 bases). The CDR3 has 13 residues. Germline-derived CDR1 and CDR2 are SGHDN and FVKESK. With 6 bases removed from V and 1 base from J, the gap between germline ends came to 8 bases. The CDR3 spells CASSRLRTDTQYF. The CDR3 DNA reads TGTGCCAGCAGTCGACTACGCACAGATACGCAGTATTTT.

This clone was picked up a small number of times. The chain combines TRBV19 with TRBJ1-1; 8 bases match TRBD1. Trimming took 6 bases from V and 6 from J; bases not matched to a gene: 12. Germline V gene sequence: CDR1 LNHDA, CDR2 SQIVND (reference sequence). The CDR3 spans 15 residues. The CDR3 spells CASSRRQGSFAEAFF. CDR3 sequence (DNA): TGTGCCAGTAGCAGAAGACAGGGGTCCTTTGCTGAAGCTTTCTTT.